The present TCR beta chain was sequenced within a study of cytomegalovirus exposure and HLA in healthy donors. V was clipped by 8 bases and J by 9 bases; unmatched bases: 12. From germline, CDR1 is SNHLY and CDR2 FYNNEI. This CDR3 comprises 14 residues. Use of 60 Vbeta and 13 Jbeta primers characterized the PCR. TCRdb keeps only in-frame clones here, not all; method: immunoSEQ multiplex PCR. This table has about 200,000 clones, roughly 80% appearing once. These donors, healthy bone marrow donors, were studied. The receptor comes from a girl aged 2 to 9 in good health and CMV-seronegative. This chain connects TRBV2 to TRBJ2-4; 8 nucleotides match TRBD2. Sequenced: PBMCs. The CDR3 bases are TGTGCCAGCCAGAGTGGGAGCGGGGGTGGCATTCAGTACTTC. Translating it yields CASQSGSGGGIQYF. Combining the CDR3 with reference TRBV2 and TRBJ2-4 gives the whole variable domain EPEVTQTPSHQVTQMGQEVILRCVPISNHLYFYWYRQILGQKVEFLVSFYNNEISEKSEIFDDQFSVERPDGSNFTLKIRSTKLEDSAMYFCASQSGSGGGIQYFGAGTRLSVL.